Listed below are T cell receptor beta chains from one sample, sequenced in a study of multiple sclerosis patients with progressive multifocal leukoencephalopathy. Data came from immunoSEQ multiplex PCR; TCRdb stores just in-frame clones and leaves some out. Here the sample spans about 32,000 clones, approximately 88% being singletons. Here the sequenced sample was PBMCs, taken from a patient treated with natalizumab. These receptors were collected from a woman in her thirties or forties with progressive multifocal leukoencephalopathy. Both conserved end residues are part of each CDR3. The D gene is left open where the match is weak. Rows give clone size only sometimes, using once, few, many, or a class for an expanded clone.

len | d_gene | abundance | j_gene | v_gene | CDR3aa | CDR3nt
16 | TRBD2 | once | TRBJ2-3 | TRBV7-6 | CASSSLAGAFTDTQYF | TGTGCCAGCAGCTCCCTAGCGGGGGCCTTCACAGATACGCAGTATTTT
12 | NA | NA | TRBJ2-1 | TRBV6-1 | CASRSSYNEQFF | TGTGCCAGCCGGAGCTCCTACAATGAGCAGTTCTTC
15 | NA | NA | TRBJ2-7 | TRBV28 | CASSGGQTSSYEQYF | TGTGCCAGCAGTGGGGGACAGACTAGCTCCTACGAGCAGTACTTC
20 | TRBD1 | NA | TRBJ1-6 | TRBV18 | CASSPPGRGGHLLYNSPLHF | TGTGCCAGCTCACCACCGGGGCGAGGGGGCCATTTGCTTTATAATTCACCCCTCCACTTT
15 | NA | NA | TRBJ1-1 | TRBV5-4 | CASSWKLGLNTEAFF | TGTGCCAGCAGCTGGAAACTGGGACTGAACACTGAAGCTTTCTTT
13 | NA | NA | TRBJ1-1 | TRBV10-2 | CASSGQRRTEAFF | TGCGCCAGCAGTGGACAGAGAAGGACTGAAGCTTTCTTT
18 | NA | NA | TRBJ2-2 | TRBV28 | CASSFSRQGSLDTGELFF | TGTGCCAGCAGTTTTTCGCGGCAGGGTTCGTTGGACACCGGGGAGCTGTTTTTT
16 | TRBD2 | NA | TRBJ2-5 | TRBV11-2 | CASSLDPGGFGETQYF | TGTGCCAGCAGCTTAGATCCGGGAGGGTTTGGAGAGACCCAGTACTTC
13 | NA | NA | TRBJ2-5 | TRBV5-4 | CASSQQAPETQYF | TGTGCCAGCAGCCAACAGGCACCAGAGACCCAGTACTTC
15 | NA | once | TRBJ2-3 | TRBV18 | CASSPTRGGADTQYF | TGTGCCAGCTCGCCGACCCGCGGAGGGGCAGATACGCAGTATTTT
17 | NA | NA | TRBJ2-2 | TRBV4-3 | CASSLRPRFSNTGELFF | TGCGCCAGCAGCCTACGACCCCGATTCTCGAACACCGGGGAGCTGTTTTTT
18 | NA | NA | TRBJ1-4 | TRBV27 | CASSLQARHVGGNEKLFF | TGTGCCAGCAGTTTACAGGCACGACATGTAGGGGGTAATGAAAAACTGTTTTTT
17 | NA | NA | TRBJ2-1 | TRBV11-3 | CASSLGLNPISYNEQFF | TGTGCCAGCAGCTTAGGTCTAAACCCAATCTCCTACAATGAGCAGTTCTTC
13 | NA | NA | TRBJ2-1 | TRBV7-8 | CASSLSALREQFF | TGTGCCAGCAGCTTGAGTGCTCTAAGGGAGCAGTTCTTC
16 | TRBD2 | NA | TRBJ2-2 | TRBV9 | CASSVGLAGNTGELFF | TGTGCCAGCAGCGTAGGGTTAGCGGGTAACACCGGGGAGCTGTTTTTT
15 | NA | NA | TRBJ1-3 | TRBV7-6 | CASSLDLNSGNTIYF | TGTGCCAGCAGCTTAGACCTTAACTCTGGAAACACCATATATTTT
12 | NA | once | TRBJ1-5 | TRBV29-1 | CSVEGGDQPQHF | TGCAGCGTTGAAGGTGGGGATCAGCCCCAGCATTTT
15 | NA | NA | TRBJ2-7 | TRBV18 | CASSQRELLSYEQYF | TGTGCCAGCTCCCAGAGGGAACTTCTCTCCTACGAGCAGTACTTC
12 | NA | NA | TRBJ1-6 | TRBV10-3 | CAISEIGSPLHF | TGTGCCATCAGTGAAATCGGTTCACCCCTCCACTTT
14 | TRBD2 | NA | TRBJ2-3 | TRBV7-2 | CASSLAAGGNTQYF | TGTGCCAGCAGCTTAGCAGCGGGAGGAAATACGCAGTATTTT
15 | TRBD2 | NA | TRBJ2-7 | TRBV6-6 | CASSLTSGGAGEQYF | TGTGCCAGCAGTCTAACTAGCGGGGGGGCCGGCGAGCAGTACTTC
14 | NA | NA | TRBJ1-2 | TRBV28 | CASSTQGEVYGYTF | TGTGCCAGCAGTACGCAAGGGGAGGTCTATGGCTACACCTTC
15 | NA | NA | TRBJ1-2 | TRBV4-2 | CASSQDRGGGSGYTF | TGTGCCAGCAGCCAAGATCGAGGAGGGGGATCTGGCTACACCTTC
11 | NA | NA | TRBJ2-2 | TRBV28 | CASSLTGELFF | TGTGCCAGCAGTTTGACCGGGGAGCTGTTTTTT
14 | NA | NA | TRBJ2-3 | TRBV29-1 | CSGAIRGGSDTQYF | TGCAGCGGTGCCATCCGGGGAGGATCAGATACGCAGTATTTT
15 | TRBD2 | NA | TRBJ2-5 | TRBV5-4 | CASSPGLAGEETQYF | TGTGCCAGCAGCCCGGGACTAGCGGGGGAAGAGACCCAGTACTTC
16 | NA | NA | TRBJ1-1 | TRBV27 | CASSVVGTSGGTEAFF | TGTGCCAGCAGCGTGGTTGGGACGTCGGGGGGCACTGAAGCTTTCTTT
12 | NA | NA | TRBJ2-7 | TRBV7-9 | CASSFNNYEQYF | TGTGCCAGCAGCTTCAACAACTACGAGCAGTACTTC
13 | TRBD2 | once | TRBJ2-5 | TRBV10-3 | CAISEVAGTSKYF | TGTGCCATCAGTGAGGTCGCCGGGACTAGCAAGTACTTC
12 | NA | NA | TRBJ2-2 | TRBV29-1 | CSVVPDTGELFF | TGCAGCGTTGTACCAGACACCGGGGAGCTGTTTTTT
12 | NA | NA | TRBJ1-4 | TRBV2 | CASSDSSEKLFF | TGTGCCAGCAGTGATTCTTCTGAAAAACTGTTTTTT
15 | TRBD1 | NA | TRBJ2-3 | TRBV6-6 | CASIDRDSPTDTQYF | TGTGCCAGTATAGATCGGGACAGTCCCACAGATACGCAGTATTTT
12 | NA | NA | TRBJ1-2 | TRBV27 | CASSLSLNGYTF | TGTGCCAGCAGTTTATCGTTGAATGGCTACACCTTC
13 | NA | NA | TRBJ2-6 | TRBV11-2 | CASRSSGANVLTF | TGTGCCAGCCGGAGCTCTGGGGCCAACGTCCTGACTTTC
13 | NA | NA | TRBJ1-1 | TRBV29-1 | CSVVVRVNTEAFF | TGCAGCGTTGTTGTTAGGGTCAACACTGAAGCTTTCTTT
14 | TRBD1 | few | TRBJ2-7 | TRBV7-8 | CASSLTQGADEQYF | TGTGCCAGCAGCTTAACACAGGGGGCCGACGAGCAGTACTTC
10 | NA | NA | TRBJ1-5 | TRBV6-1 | CASSHQPQHF | TGTGCCAGCAGTCATCAGCCCCAGCATTTT
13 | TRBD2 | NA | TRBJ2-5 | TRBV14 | CASRRGAGETQYF | TGTGCCAGCCGCCGCGGAGCGGGGGAGACCCAGTACTTC
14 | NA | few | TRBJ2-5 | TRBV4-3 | CASSQDSDAYPKYF | TGCGCCAGCAGCCAGGACAGTGACGCATACCCCAAGTACTTC
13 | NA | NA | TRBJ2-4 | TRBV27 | CASSNSGVNIQYF | TGTGCCAGCAGTAACTCAGGGGTAAACATTCAGTACTTC
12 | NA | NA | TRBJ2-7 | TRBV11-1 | CASSSRGYEQYF | TGTGCCAGCAGCTCACGCGGCTACGAGCAGTACTTC
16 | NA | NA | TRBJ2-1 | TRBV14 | CASSHWPSSSYNEQFF | TGTGCCAGCAGCCACTGGCCCAGCAGCTCCTACAATGAGCAGTTCTTC
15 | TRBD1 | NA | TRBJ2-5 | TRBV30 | CAWSGQGAMEETQYF | TGTGCCTGGAGTGGACAGGGGGCGATGGAAGAGACCCAGTACTTC
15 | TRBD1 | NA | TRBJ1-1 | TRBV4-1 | CASSQPRRTGTEAFF | TGCGCCAGCAGCCAACCTCGTAGGACAGGCACTGAAGCTTTCTTT
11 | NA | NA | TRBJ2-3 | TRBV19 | CASGQTDTQYF | TGTGCCAGTGGACAGACAGATACGCAGTATTTT
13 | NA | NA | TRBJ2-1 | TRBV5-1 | CASSLTVQDEQFF | TGCGCCAGCAGCTTAACCGTTCAGGATGAGCAGTTCTTC
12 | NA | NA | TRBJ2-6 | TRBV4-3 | CASSPGTPSLTF | TGCGCCAGCAGCCCCGGGACACCCTCTCTGACTTTC
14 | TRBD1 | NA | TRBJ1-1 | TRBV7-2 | CASSSDRVSTEAFF | TGTGCCAGCAGCTCTGACAGGGTAAGCACTGAAGCTTTCTTT
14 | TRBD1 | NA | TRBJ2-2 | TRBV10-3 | CAIRGQGRTGELFF | TGTGCCATCAGAGGACAGGGGCGAACCGGGGAGCTGTTTTTT
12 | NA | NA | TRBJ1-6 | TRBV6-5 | CASREGESPLHF | TGTGCCAGCAGGGAAGGGGAGTCACCCCTCCACTTT
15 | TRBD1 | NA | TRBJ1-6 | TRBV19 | CASSIGQGVLSPLHF | TGTGCCAGTAGTATAGGGCAGGGGGTCCTATCACCCCTCCACTTT
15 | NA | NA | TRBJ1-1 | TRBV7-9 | CASSPTAQRNTEAFF | TGTGCCAGCAGCCCCACGGCGCAAAGGAACACTGAAGCTTTCTTT
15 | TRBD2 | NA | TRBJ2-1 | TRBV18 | CASSPRGGSYNEQFF | TGTGCCAGCTCACCACGCGGGGGGTCCTACAATGAGCAGTTCTTC